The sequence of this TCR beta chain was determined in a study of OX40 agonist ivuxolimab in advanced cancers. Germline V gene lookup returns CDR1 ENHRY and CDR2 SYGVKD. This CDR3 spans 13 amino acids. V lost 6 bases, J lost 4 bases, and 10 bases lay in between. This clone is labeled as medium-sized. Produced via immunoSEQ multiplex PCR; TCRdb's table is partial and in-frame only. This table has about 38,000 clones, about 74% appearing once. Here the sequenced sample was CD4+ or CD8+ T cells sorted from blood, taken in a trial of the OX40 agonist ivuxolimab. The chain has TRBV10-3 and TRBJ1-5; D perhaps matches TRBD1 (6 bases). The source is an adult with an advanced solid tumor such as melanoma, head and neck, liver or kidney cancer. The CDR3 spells CAISRDINQPQHF. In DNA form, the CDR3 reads TGTGCCATCAGCCGGGACATAAATCAGCCCCAGCATTTT.